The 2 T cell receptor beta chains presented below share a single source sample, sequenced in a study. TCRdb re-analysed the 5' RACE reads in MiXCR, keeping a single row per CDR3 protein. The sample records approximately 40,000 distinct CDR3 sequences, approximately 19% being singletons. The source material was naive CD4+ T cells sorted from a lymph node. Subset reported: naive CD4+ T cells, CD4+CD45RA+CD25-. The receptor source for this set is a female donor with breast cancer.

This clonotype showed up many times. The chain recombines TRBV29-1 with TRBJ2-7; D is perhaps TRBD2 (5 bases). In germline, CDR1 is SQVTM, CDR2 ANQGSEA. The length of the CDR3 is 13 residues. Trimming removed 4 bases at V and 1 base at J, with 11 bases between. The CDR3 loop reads CSVGGSGSYEQYF. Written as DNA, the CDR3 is TGCAGCGTTGGAGGGTCGGGGTCCTACGAGCAGTACTTC.

The CDR3, as DNA: TGTGCCACCAGTGATAGGGGAATCGGCTACACCTTC. Its translation is CATSDRGIGYTF. V and J are TRBV24-1 and TRBJ1-2, with D tentatively TRBD1 (5 bases). The CDR3 totals 12 residues. V lost 3 bases, J lost 8 bases, and 9 bases lay in between. The V gene's germline CDR1 is KGHDR and CDR2 SFDVKD.